This T cell receptor (beta chain) was documented in a study of blood T cell repertoires in COVID-19. On the study more broadly: Spain, Italy and the United States supplied samples that represented acute and convalescent COVID-19. The analysed material was cDNA or gDNA that came from T cells, B-cell-depleted T cells, or PBMCs.

Authors' analysis steps: From reference gene primer amplification, estimates of nucleated cell counts were derived. The table came from immunoSEQ multiplex PCR; TCRdb's copy has only in-frame clones and leaves some out. V and J calls plus clone size are reproduced from that table; the DNA served to infer D and trimming. Found here are fewer than 300,000 clones, roughly 86% of them singletons; the top ten hold approximately 8.5%. This clone was seen more than once but under ten times. Sequencing was performed on peripheral blood. The sequence was obtained from a man younger than 30 with active or convalescent COVID-19.

CDR3 coding DNA: TGCGCCAGCAGCCAAGAACCAGCGGGGGACCTTCAGTACTTC. Its protein product is CASSQEPAGDLQYF. The chain combines TRBV4-1 with TRBJ2-4; 8 bases align to TRBD2. The CDR3 extends over 14 amino acids. The J segment lost 11 bases and the V segment lost 0 bases, leaving 6 bases of the junction unmatched. Germline assignment: CDR1 MGHRA and CDR2 YSYEKL.